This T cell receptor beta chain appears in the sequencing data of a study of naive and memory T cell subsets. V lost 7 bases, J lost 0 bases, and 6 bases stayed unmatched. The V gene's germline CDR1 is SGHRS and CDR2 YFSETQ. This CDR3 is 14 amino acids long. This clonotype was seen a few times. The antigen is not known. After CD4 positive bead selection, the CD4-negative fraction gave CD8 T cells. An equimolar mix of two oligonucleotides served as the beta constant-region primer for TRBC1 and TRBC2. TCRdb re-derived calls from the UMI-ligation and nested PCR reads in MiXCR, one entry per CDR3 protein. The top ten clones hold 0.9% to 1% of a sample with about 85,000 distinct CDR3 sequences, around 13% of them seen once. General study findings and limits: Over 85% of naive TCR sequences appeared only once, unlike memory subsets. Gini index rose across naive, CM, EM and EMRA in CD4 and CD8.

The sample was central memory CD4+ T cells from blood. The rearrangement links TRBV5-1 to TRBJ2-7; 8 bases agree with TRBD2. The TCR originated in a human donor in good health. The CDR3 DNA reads TGCGCCAGCGCTCCGGGAGGGAGCTCCTACGAGCAGTACTTC. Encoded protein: CASAPGGSSYEQYF.